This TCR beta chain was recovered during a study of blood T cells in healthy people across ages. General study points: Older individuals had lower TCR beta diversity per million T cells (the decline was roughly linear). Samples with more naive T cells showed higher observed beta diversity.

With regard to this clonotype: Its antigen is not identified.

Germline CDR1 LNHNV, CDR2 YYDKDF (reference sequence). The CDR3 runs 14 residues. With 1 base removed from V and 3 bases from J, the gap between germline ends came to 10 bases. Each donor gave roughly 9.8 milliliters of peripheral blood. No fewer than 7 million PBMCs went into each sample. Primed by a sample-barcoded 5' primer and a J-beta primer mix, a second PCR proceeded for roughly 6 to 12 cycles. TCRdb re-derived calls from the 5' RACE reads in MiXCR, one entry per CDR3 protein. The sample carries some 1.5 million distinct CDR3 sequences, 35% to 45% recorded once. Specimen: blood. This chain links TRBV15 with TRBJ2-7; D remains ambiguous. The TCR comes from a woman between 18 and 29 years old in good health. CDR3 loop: CATSRVQTDYEQYF. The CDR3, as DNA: TGTGCCACCAGCAGAGTCCAGACTGACTACGAGCAGTACTTC.